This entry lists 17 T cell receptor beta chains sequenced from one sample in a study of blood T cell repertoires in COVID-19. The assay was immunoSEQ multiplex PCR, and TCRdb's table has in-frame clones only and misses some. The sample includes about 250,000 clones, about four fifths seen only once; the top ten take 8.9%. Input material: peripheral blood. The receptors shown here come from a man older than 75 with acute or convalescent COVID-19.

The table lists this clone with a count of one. The chain's CDR3 is CASSLFPGQGGKLFF. CDR3 bases: TGTGCCAGCAGTTTGTTTCCGGGACAGGGGGGAAAACTGTTTTTT. The chain carries TRBV27 and TRBJ1-4; 11 positions match TRBD1. The trim removed 3 bases at V and 10 bases at J, leaving 7 bases unmatched. Germline CDR1 is MNHEY and CDR2 is SMNVEV (reference sequence). CDR3 length: 15 residues.

CDR3 bases: TGTGCCAGCAGCTTTTGGGACAGGGATGCGGGCGAGCAGTACTTC. Its translation: CASSFWDRDAGEQYF. The chain is built from TRBV11-2 and TRBJ2-7, with 9 nucleotides matching TRBD1. The CDR3 is 15 residues long. From germline, CDR1 is SGHAT and CDR2 FQNNGV. J was trimmed by 6 bases and V by 3 bases; bases with no gene match: 9.

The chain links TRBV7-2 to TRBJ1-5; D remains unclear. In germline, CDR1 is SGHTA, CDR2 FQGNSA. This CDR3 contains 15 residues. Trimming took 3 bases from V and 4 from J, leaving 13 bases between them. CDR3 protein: CASSLPSGGNQPQHF. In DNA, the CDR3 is TGTGCCAGCAGCTTGCCCAGCGGAGGGAATCAGCCCCAGCATTTT. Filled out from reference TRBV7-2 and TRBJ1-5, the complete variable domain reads GAGVSQSPSNKVTEKGKDVELRCDPISGHTALYWYRQSLGQGLEFLIYFQGNSAPDKSGLPSDRFSAERTGGSVSTLTIQRTQQEDSAVYLCASSLPSGGNQPQHFGDGTRLSIL.

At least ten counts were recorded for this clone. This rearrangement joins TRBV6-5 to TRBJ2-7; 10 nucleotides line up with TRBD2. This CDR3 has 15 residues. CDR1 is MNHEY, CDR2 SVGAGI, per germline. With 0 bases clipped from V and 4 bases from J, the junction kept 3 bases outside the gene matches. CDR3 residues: CASSYSLAGVYEQYF. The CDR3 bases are TGTGCCAGCAGTTACTCGCTAGCGGGGGTATACGAGCAGTACTTC.

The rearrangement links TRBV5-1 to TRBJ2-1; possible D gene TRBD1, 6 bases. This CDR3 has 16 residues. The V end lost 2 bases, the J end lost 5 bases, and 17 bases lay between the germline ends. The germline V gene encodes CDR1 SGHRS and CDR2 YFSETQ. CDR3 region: CASSFRGQGTNNEQFF. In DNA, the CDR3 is TGCGCCAGCAGCTTTAGGGGACAAGGGACCAACAATGAGCAGTTCTTC.

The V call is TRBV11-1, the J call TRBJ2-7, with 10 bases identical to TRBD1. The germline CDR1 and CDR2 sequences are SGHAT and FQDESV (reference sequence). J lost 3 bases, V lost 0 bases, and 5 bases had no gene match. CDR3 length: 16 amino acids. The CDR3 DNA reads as TGTGCCAGCAGCTTAGCGGCGGGGACAGGGGACTACGAGCAGTACTTC. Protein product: CASSLAAGTGDYEQYF.

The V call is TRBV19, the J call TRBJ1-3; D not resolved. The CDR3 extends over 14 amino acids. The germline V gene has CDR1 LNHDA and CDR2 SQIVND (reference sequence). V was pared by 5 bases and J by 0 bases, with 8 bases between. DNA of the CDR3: TGTGCCAGTAGTTTAGGCGACTCTGGAAACACCATATATTTT. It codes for CASSLGDSGNTIYF. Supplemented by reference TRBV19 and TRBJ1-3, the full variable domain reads DGGITQSPKYLFRKEGQNVTLSCEQNLNHDAMYWYRQDPGQGLRLIYYSQIVNDFQKGDIAEGYSVSREKKESFPLTVTSAQKNPTAFYLCASSLGDSGNTIYFGEGSWLTVV.

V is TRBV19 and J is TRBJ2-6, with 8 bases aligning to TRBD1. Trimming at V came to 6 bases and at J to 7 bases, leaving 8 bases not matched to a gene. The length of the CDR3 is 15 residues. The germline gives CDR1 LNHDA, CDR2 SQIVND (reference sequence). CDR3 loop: CASRDRVHQANVLTF. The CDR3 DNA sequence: TGTGCCAGTAGGGACAGGGTCCACCAAGCCAACGTCCTGACTTTC.

The CDR3 is CASSGPRQNTEAFF. The CDR3, as DNA: TGTGCCAGCAGCGGACCCCGACAGAACACTGAAGCTTTCTTT. The chain joins TRBV9 to TRBJ1-1; D uncertain. Germline CDR1 SGDLS, CDR2 YYNGEE. This CDR3 has 14 residues. Deletions cut 3 bases from V and 1 base from J, with 10 bases between.

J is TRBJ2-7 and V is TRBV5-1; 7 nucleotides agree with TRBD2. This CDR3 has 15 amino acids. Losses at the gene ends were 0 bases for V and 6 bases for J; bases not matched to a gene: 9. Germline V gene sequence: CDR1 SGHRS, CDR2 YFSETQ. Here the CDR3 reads CASSLDGGGNREQYF. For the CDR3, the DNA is TGCGCCAGCAGCTTGGATGGCGGGGGAAATCGCGAGCAGTACTTC.

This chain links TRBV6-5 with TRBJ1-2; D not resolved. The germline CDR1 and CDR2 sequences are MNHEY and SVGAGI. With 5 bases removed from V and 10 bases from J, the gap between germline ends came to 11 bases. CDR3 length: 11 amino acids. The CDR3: CASSNRIVYTF. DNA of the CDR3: TGTGCCAGCAGTAACCGCATAGTCTACACCTTC.

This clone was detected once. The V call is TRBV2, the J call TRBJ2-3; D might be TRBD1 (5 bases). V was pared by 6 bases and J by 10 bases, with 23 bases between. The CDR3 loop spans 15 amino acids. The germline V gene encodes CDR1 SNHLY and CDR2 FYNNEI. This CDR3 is CASSERGSWRVSQYF. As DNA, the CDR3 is TGTGCCAGCAGCGAAAGGGGTAGCTGGAGAGTTTCGCAGTATTTT.

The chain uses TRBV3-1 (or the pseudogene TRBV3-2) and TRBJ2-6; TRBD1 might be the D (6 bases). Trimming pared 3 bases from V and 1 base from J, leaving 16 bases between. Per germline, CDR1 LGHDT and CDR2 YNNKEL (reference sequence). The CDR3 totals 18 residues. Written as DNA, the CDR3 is TGTGCCAGCAGCCAGTACAGGGTTGCTGGGTCTGGGGCCAACGTCCTGACTTTC. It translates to CASSQYRVAGSGANVLTF.

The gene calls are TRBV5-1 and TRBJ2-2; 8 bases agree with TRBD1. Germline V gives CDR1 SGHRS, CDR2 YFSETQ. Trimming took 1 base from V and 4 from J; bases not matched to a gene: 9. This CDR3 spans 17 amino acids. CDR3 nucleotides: TGCGCCAGCAGCTTGACCCAGGGGGCCCTGGGCACCGGGGAGCTGTTTTTT. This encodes CASSLTQGALGTGELFF. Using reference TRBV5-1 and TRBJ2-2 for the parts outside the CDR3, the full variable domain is KAGVTQTPRYLIKTRGQQVTLSCSPISGHRSVSWYQQTPGQGLQFLFEYFSETQRNKGNFPGRFSGRQFSNSRSEMNVSTLELGDSALYLCASSLTQGALGTGELFFGEGSRLTVL.

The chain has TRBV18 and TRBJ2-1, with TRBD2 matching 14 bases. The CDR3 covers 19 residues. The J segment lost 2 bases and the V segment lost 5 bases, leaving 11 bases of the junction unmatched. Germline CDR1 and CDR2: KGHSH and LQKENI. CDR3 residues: CASSSGLAGASPTYNEQFF. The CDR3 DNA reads TGTGCCAGCTCATCGGGACTAGCGGGGGCAAGCCCAACCTACAATGAGCAGTTCTTC.

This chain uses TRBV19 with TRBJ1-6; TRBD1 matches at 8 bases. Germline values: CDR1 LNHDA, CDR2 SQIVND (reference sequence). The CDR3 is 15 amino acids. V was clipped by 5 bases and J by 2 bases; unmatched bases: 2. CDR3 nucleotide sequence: TGTGCCAGTAGTGAGGGACAGGCCTATAATTCACCCCTCCACTTT. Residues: CASSEGQAYNSPLHF.

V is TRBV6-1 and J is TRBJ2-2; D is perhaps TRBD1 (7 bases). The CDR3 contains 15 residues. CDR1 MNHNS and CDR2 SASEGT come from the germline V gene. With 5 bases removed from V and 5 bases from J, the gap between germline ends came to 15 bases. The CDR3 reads CASSRNRGGTGELFF. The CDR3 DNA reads TGTGCCAGCAGTCGGAACAGGGGAGGAACCGGGGAGCTGTTTTTT.